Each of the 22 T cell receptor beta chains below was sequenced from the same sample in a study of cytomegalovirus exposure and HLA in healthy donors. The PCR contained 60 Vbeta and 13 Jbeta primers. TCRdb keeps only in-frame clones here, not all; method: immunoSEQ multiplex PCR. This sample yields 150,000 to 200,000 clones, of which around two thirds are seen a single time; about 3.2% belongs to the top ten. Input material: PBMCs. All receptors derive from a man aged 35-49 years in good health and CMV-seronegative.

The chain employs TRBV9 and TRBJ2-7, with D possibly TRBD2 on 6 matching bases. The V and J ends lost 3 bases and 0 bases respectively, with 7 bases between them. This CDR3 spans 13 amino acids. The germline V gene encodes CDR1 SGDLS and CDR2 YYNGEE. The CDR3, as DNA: TGTGCCAGCAGCGCCGGGAGCTCCTACGAGCAGTACTTC. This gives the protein CASSAGSSYEQYF.

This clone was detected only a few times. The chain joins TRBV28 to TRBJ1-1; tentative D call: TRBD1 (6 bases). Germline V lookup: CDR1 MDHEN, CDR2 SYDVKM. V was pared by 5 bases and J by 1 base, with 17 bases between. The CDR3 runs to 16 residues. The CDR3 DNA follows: TGTGCCAGCAGTCTAGGAGGGGGGGTGGGGAACACTGAAGCTTTCTTT. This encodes CASSLGGGVGNTEAFF. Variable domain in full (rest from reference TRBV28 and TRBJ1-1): DVKVTQSSRYLVKRTGEKVFLECVQDMDHENMFWYRQDPGLGLRLIYFSYDVKMKEKGDIPEGYSVSREKKERFSLILESASTNQTSMYLCASSLGGGVGNTEAFFGQGTRLTVV.

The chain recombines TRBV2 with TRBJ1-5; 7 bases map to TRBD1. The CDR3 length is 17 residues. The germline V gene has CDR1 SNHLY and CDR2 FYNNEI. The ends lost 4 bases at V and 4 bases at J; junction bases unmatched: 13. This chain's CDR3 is CASSGNNRGPRNQPQHF. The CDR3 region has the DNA TGTGCCAGCAGTGGAAATAACAGGGGCCCGCGTAATCAGCCCCAGCATTTT.

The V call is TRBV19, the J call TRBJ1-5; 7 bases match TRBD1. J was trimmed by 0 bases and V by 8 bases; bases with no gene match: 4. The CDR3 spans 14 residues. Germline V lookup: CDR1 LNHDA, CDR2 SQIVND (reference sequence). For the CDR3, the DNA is TGTGCCAGTGCGGGACAGACTAGCAATCAGCCCCAGCATTTT. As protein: CASAGQTSNQPQHF.

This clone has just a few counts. CDR3 sequence reads: CASSLPVYNEQFF. CDR3 bases: TGTGCCAGCAGCCTGCCGGTTTACAATGAGCAGTTCTTC. The chain employs TRBV7-2 and TRBJ2-1, with D unclear. The germline gives CDR1 SGHTA, CDR2 FQGNSA. The CDR3 is made up of 13 amino acids. V was pared by 5 bases and J by 4 bases, with 9 bases between.

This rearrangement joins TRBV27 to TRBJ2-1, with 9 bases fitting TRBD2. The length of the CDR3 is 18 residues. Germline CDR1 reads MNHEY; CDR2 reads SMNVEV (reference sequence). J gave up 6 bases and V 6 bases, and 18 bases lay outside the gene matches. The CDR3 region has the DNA TGTGCCAGCAGATCAACACCCCCTGGGCGGGAGGGCCGCAATGAGCAGTTCTTC. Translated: CASRSTPPGREGRNEQFF.

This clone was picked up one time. The CDR3 loop reads CATSPGQLNSYEQYF. As DNA, the CDR3 is TGTGCCACCAGCCCCGGACAGCTTAACTCCTACGAGCAGTACTTC. The rearrangement joins TRBV15 to TRBJ2-7, with D maybe TRBD1 (6 bases). Germline V gene data show CDR1 as LNHNV and CDR2 as YYDKDF (reference sequence). Trimming pared 5 bases from V and 0 bases from J, leaving 14 bases between. The CDR3 runs to 15 residues.

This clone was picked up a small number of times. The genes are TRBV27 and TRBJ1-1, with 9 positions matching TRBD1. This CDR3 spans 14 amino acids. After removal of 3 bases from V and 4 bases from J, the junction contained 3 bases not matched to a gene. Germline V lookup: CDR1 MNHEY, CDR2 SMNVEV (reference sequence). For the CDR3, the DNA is TGTGCCAGCAGTTTCCAGGACAGGGGCACTGAAGCTTTCTTT. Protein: CASSFQDRGTEAFF.

The CDR3 loop reads CASSYPGNEKLFF. In nucleotides, the CDR3 is TGTGCCAGCAGTTACCCCGGGAACGAAAAACTGTTTTTT. V usage is TRBV6-5 and J usage is TRBJ1-4; D is unclear. The CDR3 has 13 amino acids. V dropped 2 bases and J dropped 8 bases, with 9 bases sitting between them. Germline V gene lookup returns CDR1 MNHEY and CDR2 SVGAGI.

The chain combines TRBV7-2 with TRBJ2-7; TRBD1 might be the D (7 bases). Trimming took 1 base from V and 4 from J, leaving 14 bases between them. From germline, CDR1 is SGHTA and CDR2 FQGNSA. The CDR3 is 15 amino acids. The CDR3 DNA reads TGTGCCAGCAGCTTAGGGTACCAGGGGGGATACGAGCAGTACTTC. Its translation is CASSLGYQGGYEQYF.

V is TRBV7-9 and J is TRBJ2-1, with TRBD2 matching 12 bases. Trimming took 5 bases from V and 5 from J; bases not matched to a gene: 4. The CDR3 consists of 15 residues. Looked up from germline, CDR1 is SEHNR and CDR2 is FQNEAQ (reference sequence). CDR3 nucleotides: TGTGCCAGCAGCCAGACTAGCGGGAGCCACAATGAGCAGTTCTTC. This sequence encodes CASSQTSGSHNEQFF.

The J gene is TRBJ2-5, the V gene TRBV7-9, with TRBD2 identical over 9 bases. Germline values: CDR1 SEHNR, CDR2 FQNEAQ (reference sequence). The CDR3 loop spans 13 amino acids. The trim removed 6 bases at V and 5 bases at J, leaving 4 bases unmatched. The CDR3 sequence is CASRGLAQETQYF. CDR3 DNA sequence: TGTGCCAGCAGGGGACTAGCACAGGAGACCCAGTACTTC.

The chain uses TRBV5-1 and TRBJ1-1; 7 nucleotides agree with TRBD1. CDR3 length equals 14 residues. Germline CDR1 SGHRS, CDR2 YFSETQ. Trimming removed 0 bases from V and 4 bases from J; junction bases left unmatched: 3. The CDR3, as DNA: TGCGCCAGCAGCTTGGACAGGGGAGGCACTGAAGCTTTCTTT. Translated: CASSLDRGGTEAFF.

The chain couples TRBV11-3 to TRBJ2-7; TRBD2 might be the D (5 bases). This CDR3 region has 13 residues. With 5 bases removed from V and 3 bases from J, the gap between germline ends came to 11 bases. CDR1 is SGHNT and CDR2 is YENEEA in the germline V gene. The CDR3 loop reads CASSMSGSYEQYF. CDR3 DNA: TGTGCCAGCAGCATGAGCGGAAGCTACGAGCAGTACTTC.

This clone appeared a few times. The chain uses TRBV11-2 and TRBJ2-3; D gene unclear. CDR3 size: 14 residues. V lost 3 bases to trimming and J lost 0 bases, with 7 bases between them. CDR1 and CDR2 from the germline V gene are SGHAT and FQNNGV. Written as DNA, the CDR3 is TGTGCCAGCAGCTTTCAACAGAGCACAGATACGCAGTATTTT. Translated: CASSFQQSTDTQYF.

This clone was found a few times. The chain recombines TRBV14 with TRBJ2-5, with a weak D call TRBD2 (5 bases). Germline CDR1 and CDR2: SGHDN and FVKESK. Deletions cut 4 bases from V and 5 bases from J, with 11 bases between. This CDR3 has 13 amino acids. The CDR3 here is CASSPWGVETQYF. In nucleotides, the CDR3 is TGTGCCAGCAGCCCATGGGGAGTTGAGACCCAGTACTTC.

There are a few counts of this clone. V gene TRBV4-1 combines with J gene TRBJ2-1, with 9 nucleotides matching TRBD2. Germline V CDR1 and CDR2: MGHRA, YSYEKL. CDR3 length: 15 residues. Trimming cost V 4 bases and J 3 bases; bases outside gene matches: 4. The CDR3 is CASSPRLADYNEQFF. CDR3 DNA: TGCGCCAGCAGCCCAAGACTAGCGGACTACAATGAGCAGTTCTTC.

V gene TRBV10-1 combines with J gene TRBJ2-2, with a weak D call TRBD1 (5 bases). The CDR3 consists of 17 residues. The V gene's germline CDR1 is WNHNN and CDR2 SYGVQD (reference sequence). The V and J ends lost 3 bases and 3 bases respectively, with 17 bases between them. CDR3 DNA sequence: TGCGCCAGCAGTGACTGCAGACAGCCAGTAGACACCGGGGAGCTGTTTTTT. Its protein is CASSDCRQPVDTGELFF.

The CDR3 protein is CASRSTGPSPLHF. In DNA form, the CDR3 reads TGTGCCAGCAGATCGACAGGGCCTTCACCCCTCCACTTT. This chain uses TRBV6-1 with TRBJ1-6, with 7 nucleotides matching TRBD1. In germline, CDR1 is MNHNS, CDR2 SASEGT. The CDR3 totals 13 residues. Germline trimming cut 6 bases from V and 9 bases from J; bases unmatched to any gene: 5.

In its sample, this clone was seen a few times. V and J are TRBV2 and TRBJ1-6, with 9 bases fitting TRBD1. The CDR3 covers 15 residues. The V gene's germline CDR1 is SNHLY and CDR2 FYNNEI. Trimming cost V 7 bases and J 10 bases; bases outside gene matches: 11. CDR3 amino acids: CASTTLTGGESPLHF. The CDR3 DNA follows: TGTGCCAGCACTACCTTGACAGGGGGAGAATCACCCCTCCACTTT. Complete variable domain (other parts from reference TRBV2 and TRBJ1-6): EPEVTQTPSHQVTQMGQEVILRCVPISNHLYFYWYRQILGQKVEFLVSFYNNEISEKSEIFDDQFSVERPDGSNFTLKIRSTKLEDSAMYFCASTTLTGGESPLHFGNGTRLTVT.

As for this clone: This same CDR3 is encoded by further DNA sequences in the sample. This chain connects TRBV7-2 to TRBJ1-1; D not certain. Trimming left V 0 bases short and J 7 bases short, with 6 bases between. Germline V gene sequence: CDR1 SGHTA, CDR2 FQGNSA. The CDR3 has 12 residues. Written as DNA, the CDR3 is TGTGCCAGCAGCTTAGCGCAGATTGAAGCTTTCTTT. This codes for CASSLAQIEAFF.

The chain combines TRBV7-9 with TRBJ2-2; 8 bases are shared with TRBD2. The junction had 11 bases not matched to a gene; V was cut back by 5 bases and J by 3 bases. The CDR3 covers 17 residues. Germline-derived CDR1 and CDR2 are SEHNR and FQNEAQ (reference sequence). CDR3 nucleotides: TGTGCCAGCAGCCAGCCTCAGCGGGAGACGGACACCGGGGAGCTGTTTTTT. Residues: CASSQPQRETDTGELFF.